This TCR beta chain came from a study of CD8 T cells in Susac syndrome (dated by TCRdb to the late 2010s). In terms of the full investigation: The study used repertoire sequencing to test whether antigen drove CD8+ T cell activation and differentiation in Susac syndrome. The clonality of the CD8+ T cell repertoire was compared across approximately 12 healthy donors, about 14 Susac syndrome patients and around 16 multiple sclerosis patients.

With respect to this clonotype: Its specific antigen is unknown. There are no base qualities to consult, and no much larger clone falls within one base.

Peripheral blood CD8+ and CD4+ T cells from healthy donors, Susac syndrome patients and multiple sclerosis patients were profiled by high-throughput TCR beta sequencing. Treatment-naive patients with stable or active relapsing-remitting disease fulfilling revised McDonald criteria were used as multiple sclerosis controls. Bulk CD8+ and CD4+ T cells were purified magnetically by negative isolation, whereas CD8+ TEMRA cells were enriched by FACS. Blood was collected in EDTA tubes and processed within 24 hours, with PBMCs isolated through density gradient centrifugation. PBMCs intended for TCR sequencing were frozen in liquid nitrogen and were later thawed in a 37 degrees C water bath. A purity of at least 90% was achieved for sorted or isolated CD4+, CD8+ and CD8+ TEMRA cells. RNA was extracted using the RNeasy kit, and about 0.5 to 1 ug of the RNA was reverse transcribed with random hexamers. The immunoSEQ multiplex PCR assay, which covers 54 Vbeta and 13 Jbeta segments, was used to amplify TCR beta CDR3 regions. Bias from PCR amplification was corrected by using a synthetic template baseline for primer optimization and for computational correction. Per the original workflow: Only productive sequences were kept, with reads annotated to V, D and J genes according to IMGT and analyzed in immunoSEQ Analyzer. Clonality was computed as one minus Shannon entropy normalized by log2 of the number of productive unique sequences. For each patient and control, public and private clones were evaluated among the 100 most prevalent clones. Clones were defined as Susac-specific if absent from the healthy and MS cohorts, from roughly 1,100 published viral clones and from other ImmuneACCESS disease sequences. Using fastp trimming at Q25 and MiXCR clonotype assembly, TCRdb reanalyzed the public sequencing data and kept in-frame beta chains. Records with the same CDR3 protein are collapsed into one entry carrying the most frequent genes and DNA. The V and J calls, along with clone size, are taken from TCRdb and not from the paper's own processing. This sample is represented by about 300,000 distinct CDR3 sequences; around 85% of them were singletons. The top ten clones comprise approximately 0.2% of the sample.

CDR1 and CDR2 were assigned from the germline V gene (reference sequence) as LNHNV and YYDKDF. The V end gives up 3 bases and the J end 3 bases, leaving 10 bases in the junction not matched to a gene. The cysteine opens and the phenylalanine closes a CDR3 of 16 amino acids. The kept DNA is CDR3 alone, 48 bases in frame from the first base. What the authors observed across the whole study: The study acknowledged that relatively few individuals were included in the TCR sequencing and HLA analysis.

The TCR comes from a human donor with multiple sclerosis. The V and J genes are TRBV15 and TRBJ2-7, and 8 junctional nucleotides match TRBD2. The sample consisted of CD8+ T cells from PBMCs. The sequence in DNA is TGTGCCACCAGCAGCATGCGAGGTAGCGGGATCTACGAGCAGTACTTC. The encoded protein is CATSSMRGSGIYEQYF.